A selection of T cell receptor beta chains follows, all from one sample in a study of technical replicates of blood from a handful of donors. TCRdb's copy holds only in-frame clones and misses some; the assay was immunoSEQ multiplex PCR. The sample comprises 87,000 or so clones, around 92% of which are singletons, and 0.25% to 0.3% rests with the top ten. The sequencing input was T cells isolated from PBMCs. These receptors all stem from a human donor in good health. The CDR3 runs from the conserved cysteine through the conserved F or W. Fields, in order: V gene, D gene, J gene, clone size, CDR3 DNA, CDR3 protein. D genes are given only for firm matches. A clone size is listed for some rows: how often the clone was seen (once, few, many), or a class if it is expanded.

V: TRBV7-8; D: .; J: TRBJ2-7; size: .; DNA: TGTGCCAGCAGCTCTATCTACGAGCAGTACTTC; CDR3: CASSSIYEQYF
V: TRBV5-1; D: .; J: TRBJ2-3; size: .; DNA: TGCGCCAGCAGCCTTGAGACCAGGACAGATACGCAGTATTTT; CDR3: CASSLETRTDTQYF
V: TRBV2; D: TRBD2; J: TRBJ2-7; size: .; DNA: TGTGCCAGCAGAGCGGGAGGTCCGGAGCAGTACTTC; CDR3: CASRAGGPEQYF
V: TRBV5-1; D: .; J: TRBJ1-6; size: few; DNA: TGCGCCAGCAGGCCTCTAACAGGGTTGGGTTCACCCCTCCACTTT; CDR3: CASRPLTGLGSPLHF
V: TRBV7-8; D: TRBD1; J: TRBJ2-7; size: .; DNA: TGTGCCAGCAGCTCAATCGGACAGGCGGAGTGGTACGAGCAGTACTTC; CDR3: CASSSIGQAEWYEQYF
V: TRBV2; D: .; J: TRBJ2-1; size: .; DNA: TGTGCCAGCAGTGAAGAGGGACTTCCCGAGTTCTTC; CDR3: CASSEEGLPEFF
V: TRBV5-6; D: .; J: TRBJ2-5; size: .; DNA: TGTGCCAGCAGCTTCCAACTCGAGACCCAGTACTTC; CDR3: CASSFQLETQYF
V: TRBV9; D: .; J: TRBJ2-7; size: .; DNA: TGTGCCAGCAGCGGGGTTAGGGGCGAGCAGTACTTC; CDR3: CASSGVRGEQYF
V: TRBV15; D: TRBD1; J: TRBJ1-4; size: .; DNA: TGTGCCACCAGCAGACACCGACAGGGGGGTAATGAAAAACTGTTTTTT; CDR3: CATSRHRQGGNEKLFF
V: TRBV6-6; D: .; J: TRBJ2-5; size: .; DNA: TGTGCCAGCTCCCAGTCCCAAGAGACCCAGTACTTC; CDR3: CASSQSQETQYF
V: TRBV19; D: TRBD2; J: TRBJ2-7; size: .; DNA: TGTGCCAGCCTTCCCGGAAAAGCGGGGGCCTACGAGCAGTACTTC; CDR3: CASLPGKAGAYEQYF
V: TRBV13; D: .; J: TRBJ2-5; size: .; DNA: TGTGCCAGCAGCTTGAGAGGGATTGGGGAGACCCAGTACTTC; CDR3: CASSLRGIGETQYF
V: TRBV7-9; D: .; J: TRBJ2-5; size: .; DNA: TGTGCCAGCTACGAGGATGGGGCAGAGACCCAGTACTTC; CDR3: CASYEDGAETQYF
V: TRBV5-1; D: .; J: TRBJ2-1; size: .; DNA: TGCGCCAGCAGCTTGGGAGGGTACCCCGGTTACAATGAGCAGTTCTTC; CDR3: CASSLGGYPGYNEQFF
V: TRBV11-3; D: TRBD2; J: TRBJ2-1; size: .; DNA: TGTGCCAGCAGCTTAGTGGCTAGCGGGAGGGCAGGTAACAATGAGCAGTTCTTC; CDR3: CASSLVASGRAGNNEQFF
V: TRBV19; D: TRBD2; J: TRBJ2-1; size: once; DNA: TGTGCCAGTAGTATTAGCGGGGGAGACTACAATGAGCAGTTCTTC; CDR3: CASSISGGDYNEQFF
V: TRBV18; D: .; J: TRBJ1-3; size: .; DNA: TGTGCCAGCTCACCACAGGGGGGAAACACCATATATTTT; CDR3: CASSPQGGNTIYF
V: TRBV7-9; D: .; J: TRBJ2-7; size: once; DNA: TGTGCCAGCAGTTTTCTTGGGGGGGGCCTCTCCCCCTACGAGCAGTACTTC; CDR3: CASSFLGGGLSPYEQYF
V: TRBV6-5; D: .; J: TRBJ2-2; size: .; DNA: TGTGCCAGCAGTTACAGCCAGGGGCCCACCGGGGAGCTGTTTTTT; CDR3: CASSYSQGPTGELFF
V: TRBV7-8; D: .; J: TRBJ2-3; size: .; DNA: TGTGCCAGCAGCGCCACAGGGTCCTTCGGCACAGATACGCAGTATTTT; CDR3: CASSATGSFGTDTQYF
V: TRBV2; D: TRBD2; J: TRBJ2-7; size: .; DNA: TGTGCCAGCAGAGAAACTAGCGGCAGGTTCTACGAGCAGTACTTC; CDR3: CASRETSGRFYEQYF
V: TRBV19; D: TRBD1; J: TRBJ2-4; size: .; DNA: TGTGCCAGTAGTCCACAGGGGGCCAAAAACATTCAGTACTTC; CDR3: CASSPQGAKNIQYF
V: TRBV10-3; D: TRBD2; J: TRBJ2-7; size: .; DNA: TGTGCCATCAGCGGGACCCGGACTAGCGGGGGCTACGAGCAGTACTTC; CDR3: CAISGTRTSGGYEQYF
V: TRBV5-1; D: .; J: TRBJ2-7; size: .; DNA: TGCGCCAGCAGCTCCTCGGACGGGGGAACCTACGAGCAGTACTTC; CDR3: CASSSSDGGTYEQYF
V: TRBV28; D: .; J: TRBJ1-1; size: once; DNA: TGTGCACTCGGACGGGTGGACACCAAAAACACTGAAGCTTTCTTT; CDR3: CALGRVDTKNTEAFF
V: TRBV28; D: .; J: TRBJ2-7; size: .; DNA: TGTGCCAGTACAGGGACCTACGAGCAGTACTTC; CDR3: CASTGTYEQYF
V: TRBV11-3; D: .; J: TRBJ2-1; size: few; DNA: TGTGCCAGCAGCTCCACGAGGGCTTCTGCCAGCGAGCAGTTCTTC; CDR3: CASSSTRASASEQFF
V: TRBV27; D: .; J: TRBJ1-5; size: .; DNA: TGTGCCAGCAGCCCCGGAAGGGGTTATAGCAATCAGCCCCAGCATTTT; CDR3: CASSPGRGYSNQPQHF
V: TRBV9; D: TRBD1; J: TRBJ1-2; size: .; DNA: TGTGCCAGCAGCGAGAAAGGGACAGGTTATGGCTACACCTTC; CDR3: CASSEKGTGYGYTF
V: TRBV7-6; D: .; J: TRBJ2-3; size: .; DNA: TGTGCCAGCAGCTTAGTAGGGGATACACAGTATTTT; CDR3: CASSLVGDTQYF
V: TRBV6-6; D: .; J: TRBJ2-2; size: once; DNA: TGTGCCAGCAGTTACGCGTCAGGGGCCGGGGAGCTGTTTTTT; CDR3: CASSYASGAGELFF
V: TRBV10-3; D: TRBD1; J: TRBJ2-7; size: .; DNA: TGTGCCATCAGTGAAACGGGACAGGGTCGCTCCTACGAGCAGTACTTC; CDR3: CAISETGQGRSYEQYF
V: TRBV6-6; D: .; J: TRBJ2-7; size: .; DNA: TGTGCCAGCAGTTACGCGGACATCTCGTTGTACGAGCAGTACTTC; CDR3: CASSYADISLYEQYF
V: TRBV7-2; D: .; J: TRBJ2-1; size: .; DNA: TGTGCCAGCAGCTCCGTGACTAGCTACAATGAGCAGTTCTTC; CDR3: CASSSVTSYNEQFF
V: TRBV10-3; D: .; J: TRBJ2-3; size: .; DNA: TGTGCCATCAGACAGGGTGATACGCAGTATTTT; CDR3: CAIRQGDTQYF
V: TRBV4-1; D: TRBD2; J: TRBJ2-3; size: .; DNA: TGCGCCAGCAGCCACTACGGGGGGGCCGATACGCAGTATTTT; CDR3: CASSHYGGADTQYF
V: TRBV4-1; D: TRBD1; J: TRBJ1-3; size: .; DNA: TGCGCCAGCAGCCAATTAGACGGGGACAGGTCTGGAAACACCATATATTTT; CDR3: CASSQLDGDRSGNTIYF
V: TRBV10-1; D: .; J: TRBJ2-3; size: .; DNA: TGCGCCAGCAGTGAGGAGCCCGACTCCACAGATACGCAGTATTTT; CDR3: CASSEEPDSTDTQYF
V: TRBV28; D: .; J: TRBJ2-1; size: .; DNA: TGTGCCAGCAGTTTGTGGGGCGAGCAGTTCTTC; CDR3: CASSLWGEQFF
V: TRBV7-9; D: .; J: TRBJ1-1; size: .; DNA: TGTGCCAGCAGCTTCCCAGGGAACACTGAAGCTTTCTTT; CDR3: CASSFPGNTEAFF
V: TRBV10-1; D: TRBD2; J: TRBJ2-1; size: .; DNA: TGCGCCGCCATAGAGTTAGCGGGGGAGTACAATGAGCAGTTCTTC; CDR3: CAAIELAGEYNEQFF
V: TRBV27; D: .; J: TRBJ2-2; size: .; DNA: TGTGCCAGCAGTTTTATGGGAGCCAACACCGGGGAGCTGTTTTTT; CDR3: CASSFMGANTGELFF
V: TRBV5-1; D: TRBD2; J: TRBJ2-7; size: .; DNA: TGCGCCAGCAGCTTCGCCCACGGGGGGAAGGGCTCCTACGAGCAGTACTTC; CDR3: CASSFAHGGKGSYEQYF
V: TRBV5-1; D: .; J: TRBJ1-6; size: .; DNA: TGCGCCAGCAGCTTGAGTGCAGGGCGGAATTCACCCCTCCACTTT; CDR3: CASSLSAGRNSPLHF
V: TRBV2; D: .; J: TRBJ2-2; size: .; DNA: TGTGCCAGCAGGGGGGACTTTAACACCGGGGAGCTGTTTTTT; CDR3: CASRGDFNTGELFF
V: TRBV18; D: .; J: TRBJ1-1; size: once; DNA: TGTGCCAGCTCACTCTATCGGGGCAGGAGGGCTGAAGCTTTCTTT; CDR3: CASSLYRGRRAEAFF
V: TRBV7-6; D: .; J: TRBJ2-5; size: .; DNA: TGTGCCAGCAGCTTGATTAGGGGACTCCAAACGGAAGAGACCCAGTACTTC; CDR3: CASSLIRGLQTEETQYF
V: TRBV2; D: TRBD2; J: TRBJ2-3; size: .; DNA: TGTGCCAGCAAAGGACTAGCGCCCACAGATACGCAGTATTTT; CDR3: CASKGLAPTDTQYF
V: TRBV7-2; D: .; J: TRBJ1-5; size: .; DNA: TGTGCCAGCAGCTTTTCGGATCAGCCCCAGCATTTT; CDR3: CASSFSDQPQHF
V: TRBV4-1; D: .; J: TRBJ2-1; size: .; DNA: TGCGCCAGCAGCCAAGAATCGAATAGATTCATTTTTTCCTACAATGAGCAGTTCTTC; CDR3: CASSQESNRFIFSYNEQFF
V: TRBV5-5; D: .; J: TRBJ1-2; size: .; DNA: TGTGCCAGCAGCTTGGATACAGGAGGCTACACCTTC; CDR3: CASSLDTGGYTF
V: TRBV9; D: .; J: TRBJ2-7; size: .; DNA: TGTGCCAGCAGCGTAGGCTCGAGCGAGCAGTACTTC; CDR3: CASSVGSSEQYF
V: TRBV6-5; D: TRBD1; J: TRBJ1-2; size: .; DNA: TGTGCCAGTCGGGCAGGGGGGCGCTACACCTTC; CDR3: CASRAGGRYTF
V: TRBV6-5; D: TRBD1; J: TRBJ2-7; size: .; DNA: TGTGCCAGCAGTTACATCGGACAGGGCCGATACTACGAGCAGTACTTC; CDR3: CASSYIGQGRYYEQYF
V: TRBV10-3; D: TRBD1; J: TRBJ2-7; size: .; DNA: TGTGCCATCAGCCGGGACAGGGGGTACGAGCAGTACTTC; CDR3: CAISRDRGYEQYF
V: TRBV5-1; D: TRBD1; J: TRBJ2-5; size: .; DNA: TGCGCCAGCGGACAGGGGGCAGAGACCCAGTACTTC; CDR3: CASGQGAETQYF
V: TRBV5-1; D: TRBD2; J: TRBJ2-5; size: .; DNA: TGCGCCAGCCAACAACCCACCCTTAGCGGGGGTACAGAGACCCAGTACTTC; CDR3: CASQQPTLSGGTETQYF
V: TRBV30; D: .; J: TRBJ1-4; size: .; DNA: TGTGCCTGTAATTTTAATGAAAAACTGTTTTTT; CDR3: CACNFNEKLFF
V: TRBV5-1; D: TRBD2; J: TRBJ2-7; size: .; DNA: TGCGCCAGCAGCACCAGCGGGAGCTGGGTAGGCGAGCAGTACTTC; CDR3: CASSTSGSWVGEQYF
V: TRBV28; D: .; J: TRBJ2-7; size: .; DNA: TGTGCCAGCACCAGGGGAACTACTGGTTACGAGCAGTACTTC; CDR3: CASTRGTTGYEQYF